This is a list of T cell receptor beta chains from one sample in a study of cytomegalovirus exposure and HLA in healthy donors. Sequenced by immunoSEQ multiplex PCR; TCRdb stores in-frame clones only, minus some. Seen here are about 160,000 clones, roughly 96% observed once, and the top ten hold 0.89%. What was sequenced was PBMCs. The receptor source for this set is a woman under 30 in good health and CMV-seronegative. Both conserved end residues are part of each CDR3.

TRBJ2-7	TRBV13	CASSLTGWTGPYEQYF
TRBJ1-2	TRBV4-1	CASSPGRGGAYDGYTF
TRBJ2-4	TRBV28	CASRGTRDIQYF
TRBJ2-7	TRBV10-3	CAISTGTGGRGAYEQYF
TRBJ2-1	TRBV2	CASSADGGVNEQFF
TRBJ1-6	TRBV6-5	CASRAGTGAPLHF
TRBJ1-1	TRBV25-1	CASSPYNTEAFF
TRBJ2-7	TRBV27	CASSHVGGSSYEQYF
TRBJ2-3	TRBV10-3	CAISERPSVGTDTQYF
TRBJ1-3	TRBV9	CASSVGTGGGNTIYF
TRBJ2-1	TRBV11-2	CASSLGGDRGPLRFF
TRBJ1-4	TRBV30	CAWSVQGAFLEKLFF
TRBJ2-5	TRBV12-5	CASGTGDRHQETQYF
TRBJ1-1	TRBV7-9	CASSREGVDYAEAFF
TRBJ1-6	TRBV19	CASTPTDQNPYNSPLHF
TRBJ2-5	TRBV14	CASSLARTGGETQYF
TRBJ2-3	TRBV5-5	CATNRAGGSYDTQYF
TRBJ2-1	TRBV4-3	CASSQGGLGGNRNEQFF